The table lists the clone carrying this T cell receptor (beta chain) with a count of one. As yet, its antigen is unknown. The source of the sample is a study of T cell responses to AZD1222 COVID-19 vaccine. This CDR3 contains 15 residues. Germline CDR1 and CDR2: SGHTA and FQGTGA. J was trimmed by 2 bases and V by 5 bases; bases with no gene match: 8. The method was immunoSEQ multiplex PCR; TCRdb's version includes in-frame clones alone and lacks a portion of them. The sample carries 34,000 or so clones, 85% to 90% recorded once. Study-wide results and limits: Clonal diversity may have been underestimated, and the donors were mostly white British, with more females than males.

The chain has TRBV7-3 and TRBJ1-1, with 7 bases fitting TRBD1. This specimen consisted of peripheral blood, obtained on day 0 of AZD1222 vaccination. The origin of this receptor is an adult in good health. CDR3 in DNA: TGTGCCAGCAGCACGGCTCGACAGGGTAACACTGAAGCTTTCTTT. Encoded protein: CASSTARQGNTEAFF.